Each of the 27 T cell receptor beta chains below was sequenced from the same sample in a study of shared clonotypes between healthy human individuals. Method: immunoSEQ multiplex PCR; TCRdb's copy keeps in-frame clones and lacks some. This table has just under 95,000 clones, approximately 63% appearing once. Sequenced sample: memory CD8+ T cells sorted from blood. Subset in this sample: CD45RO+ cells pooled with CCR7-negative TemRA cells. Receptor source: a man aged 30-40 years in good health.

This clone occurred many times. The gene calls are TRBV10-2 and TRBJ2-5; 12 positions match TRBD2. The J segment lost 4 bases and the V segment lost 9 bases, leaving 3 bases of the junction unmatched. CDR1 is WSHSY, CDR2 SAAADI, per germline. The length of the CDR3 is 13 residues. The CDR3 loop reads CASEGLAGETQYF. CDR3 nucleotide sequence: TGCGCCAGTGAGGGACTAGCGGGAGAGACCCAGTACTTC.

This clone was detected once. This chain uses TRBV7-3 with TRBJ2-2, with D tentatively TRBD2 (7 bases). This CDR3 has 17 amino acids. The V end lost 4 bases, the J end lost 6 bases, and 21 bases lay between the germline ends. CDR1 is SGHTA, CDR2 FQGTGA, per germline. The CDR3 DNA sequence: TGTGCCAGCAGCTCCCGCGGCGGGGGACAAGGACCCGGGGAGCTGTTTTTT. It codes for CASSSRGGGQGPGELFF.

The V and J genes are TRBV2 and TRBJ1-3, with a weak D call TRBD1 (6 bases). The V end lost 11 bases, the J end lost 0 bases, and 11 bases lay between the germline ends. Germline V CDR1 and CDR2: SNHLY, FYNNEI. This CDR3 region has 13 residues. CDR3 nucleotides: TGTGCCGGAGGACAGAGCTCTGGAAACACCATATATTTT. The encoded protein is CAGGQSSGNTIYF.

This chain connects TRBV19 to TRBJ2-7; 13 bases fit TRBD2. Germline lookup yields CDR1 LNHDA and CDR2 SQIVND (reference sequence). Trimming cost V 4 bases and J 0 bases; bases outside gene matches: 3. This CDR3 is built from 16 residues. The CDR3 loop reads CASSKGTSGDSYEQYF. DNA of the CDR3: TGTGCCAGTAGTAAGGGGACTAGCGGGGACTCCTACGAGCAGTACTTC.

J is TRBJ2-5 and V is TRBV5-4; D remains unclear. The CDR3 consists of 14 residues. Between the trimmed V and J ends, which lost 4 bases and 1 base, there was a span of 11 bases. From germline, CDR1 is SGHNT and CDR2 YYREEE (reference sequence). CDR3 bases: TGTGCCAGCAGCCTCCGCGTGCGCCAAGAGACCCAGTACTTC. As protein: CASSLRVRQETQYF.

The chain uses TRBV2 and TRBJ2-2; D uncertain. The germline V gene has CDR1 SNHLY and CDR2 FYNNEI. V shed 8 bases and J shed 6 bases, with 13 bases lying between them. The CDR3 loop spans 13 amino acids. This chain's CDR3 is CASRRRSSGELFF. The CDR3 DNA reads TGTGCCAGCCGTCGCCGATCCTCCGGGGAGCTGTTTTTT.

The V call is TRBV7-2, the J call TRBJ2-3; weak D call: TRBD2 (6 bases). V was cut by 6 bases and J by 0 bases, with 16 bases left in between. CDR3 length: 16 amino acids. Germline V lookup: CDR1 SGHTA, CDR2 FQGNSA. CDR3 amino acids: CASSRDSGTSTDTQYF. For the CDR3, the DNA is TGTGCCAGCAGTCGAGATAGCGGTACTAGCACAGATACGCAGTATTTT.

The gene calls are TRBV30 and TRBJ2-3; D perhaps matches TRBD2 (6 bases). Trimming removed 2 bases at V and 6 bases at J, with 15 bases between. There are 14 residues in the CDR3. Germline V gives CDR1 GTSNPN, CDR2 SVGIG (reference sequence). CDR3 bases: TGTGCCTGGAGTAAGAGACTCCGGGAGGATACGCAGTATTTT. Translation gives CAWSKRLREDTQYF.

This chain uses TRBV27 with TRBJ1-4; a possible D gene is TRBD1 (5 bases). The CDR3 has 14 amino acids. With 2 bases removed from V and 6 bases from J, the gap between germline ends came to 10 bases. Germline CDR1 MNHEY, CDR2 SMNVEV (reference sequence). The CDR3 protein is CASSLLGGDEKLFF. The CDR3 nucleotides are TGTGCCAGCAGTTTACTGGGGGGAGATGAAAAACTGTTTTTT.

The chain couples TRBV7-2 to TRBJ2-7; D possibly corresponds to TRBD2 (6 bases). Trimming took 2 bases from V and 5 from J, leaving 10 bases between them. The germline gives CDR1 SGHTA, CDR2 FQGNSA. The length of the CDR3 is 13 residues. The DNA for the CDR3 is TGTGCCAGCAGCTTACTCGGCGGGGACGAGCAGTACTTC. This encodes CASSLLGGDEQYF.

The chain recombines TRBV28 with TRBJ1-2; D is unresolved. This CDR3 is built from 14 residues. V was trimmed by 3 bases and J by 5 bases, leaving 13 bases between them. In germline, CDR1 is MDHEN, CDR2 SYDVKM. This CDR3 reads CASSLKPDGYGYTF. The CDR3 DNA is TGTGCCAGCAGTTTGAAACCCGATGGGTATGGCTACACCTTC.

The V gene is TRBV28, the J gene TRBJ2-5; D possibly corresponds to TRBD1 (6 bases). The CDR3 runs 15 residues. Trimming shortened V by 6 bases and J by 3 bases, and 17 bases separated the two germline ends. CDR1 is MDHEN, CDR2 SYDVKM, per germline. This CDR3 is CASRSLIYREETQYF. In DNA form, the CDR3 reads TGTGCCAGCAGATCGCTTATTTACAGGGAAGAGACCCAGTACTTC. The whole variable domain, remainder taken from reference TRBV28 and TRBJ2-5, is DVKVTQSSRYLVKRTGEKVFLECVQDMDHENMFWYRQDPGLGLRLIYFSYDVKMKEKGDIPEGYSVSREKKERFSLILESASTNQTSMYLCASRSLIYREETQYFGPGTRLLVL.

The chain carries TRBV18 and TRBJ1-5; 7 bases align to TRBD1. This CDR3 is 16 amino acids long. Germline-derived CDR1 and CDR2 are KGHSH and LQKENI. The ends lost 0 bases at V and 7 bases at J; junction bases unmatched: 9. The CDR3 DNA follows: TGTGCCAGCTCACCACCAGGAGGGGGCGCGGGGCAGCCCCAGCATTTT. Translation: CASSPPGGGAGQPQHF.

The chain uses TRBV6-6 and TRBJ2-3; the match to TRBD2 covers 7 bases. The CDR3 consists of 14 residues. The V segment lost 8 bases and the J segment 1 base; nucleotides outside the gene matches: 6. CDR1 and CDR2 from the germline V gene are MNHNY and SVGAGI (reference sequence). CDR3 in amino acids: CASQWEGGTDTQYF. The CDR3 DNA follows: TGTGCCAGCCAATGGGAGGGAGGCACAGATACGCAGTATTTT.

Of note for this clone: This CDR3 is also generated by other DNA sequences in the sample. The chain recombines TRBV6-1 with TRBJ2-7; a possible D gene is TRBD2 (7 bases). This CDR3 contains 14 residues. CDR1 is MNHNS, CDR2 SASEGT, per germline. Trimming removed 3 bases at V and 4 bases at J, with 13 bases between. This CDR3 is CASSDRGGRYEQYF. The CDR3, as DNA: TGTGCCAGCAGTGACAGGGGAGGGAGGTACGAGCAGTACTTC.

CDR3 region: CATSRDLGAGAAGNTIYF. CDR3 sequence (DNA): TGTGCCACCAGCAGAGATCTTGGGGCAGGGGCTGCTGGAAACACCATATATTTT. The J gene is TRBJ1-3, the V gene TRBV15, with D possibly matching TRBD1 (6 bases). CDR3 length: 18 residues. From germline, CDR1 is LNHNV and CDR2 YYDKDF (reference sequence). Trimming removed 0 bases at V and 2 bases at J, with 17 bases between. Supplemented by reference TRBV15 and TRBJ1-3, the full variable domain reads DAMVIQNPRYQVTQFGKPVTLSCSQTLNHNVMYWYQQKSSQAPKLLFHYYDKDFNNEADTPDNFQSRRPNTSFCFLDIRSPGLGDTAMYLCATSRDLGAGAAGNTIYFGEGSWLTVV.

This chain links TRBV5-6 with TRBJ2-7; 8 bases map to TRBD1. The CDR3 is made up of 13 amino acids. Germline V gene lookup returns CDR1 SGHDT and CDR2 YYEEEE. V lost 4 bases, J lost 5 bases, and 5 bases stayed unmatched. In DNA, the CDR3 is TGTGCCAGCAGCCAGCAGGGGGCGGACGAGCAGTACTTC. Translating it yields CASSQQGADEQYF.

V is TRBV6-1 and J is TRBJ1-5, with D tentatively TRBD1 (5 bases). This CDR3 is built from 15 residues. Trimming took 2 bases from V and 8 from J, leaving 16 bases between them. Germline V CDR1 and CDR2: MNHNS, SASEGT. The CDR3 is CASSELGARGEPQHF. For the CDR3, the DNA is TGTGCCAGCAGTGAATTAGGGGCGCGTGGGGAGCCCCAGCATTTT.

The genes are TRBV2 and TRBJ2-5, with D hard to call. Trimming took off 8 bases at V and 5 bases at J, with 15 bases between the two ends. The CDR3 consists of 13 residues. Per the germline V gene, CDR1 is SNHLY and CDR2 is FYNNEI. This chain's CDR3 is CASASEVVETQYF. In DNA form, the CDR3 reads TGTGCCAGCGCCTCTGAAGTAGTCGAGACCCAGTACTTC. Based on the CDR3 plus reference TRBV2 and TRBJ2-5, the full variable domain is EPEVTQTPSHQVTQMGQEVILRCVPISNHLYFYWYRQILGQKVEFLVSFYNNEISEKSEIFDDQFSVERPDGSNFTLKIRSTKLEDSAMYFCASASEVVETQYFGPGTRLLVL.

This clone turned up a few times. V gene TRBV7-3 combines with J gene TRBJ2-3; 7 positions agree with TRBD2. The CDR3 is made up of 15 amino acids. CDR1 and CDR2 from the germline V gene are SGHTA and FQGTGA. Trimming cost V 2 bases and J 4 bases; bases outside gene matches: 6. CDR3 protein: CASSLSGGSADTQYF. The CDR3 coding sequence is TGTGCCAGCAGCTTATCGGGCGGGAGCGCAGATACGCAGTATTTT.

In this sample, this clone turned up a few times. The chain couples TRBV4-3 to TRBJ2-1; TRBD2 agrees at 14 bases. The length of the CDR3 is 15 residues. Germline CDR1 and CDR2: LGHNA and YSLEER. The J segment lost 10 bases and the V segment lost 4 bases, leaving 6 bases of the junction unmatched. For the CDR3, the DNA is TGCGCCAGCAGCCCGGGACTAGCGGGAGCAGAGGAGCAGTTCTTC. Amino acids: CASSPGLAGAEEQFF.

The V gene is TRBV7-2, the J gene TRBJ2-1, with D perhaps matching TRBD2 (5 bases). The CDR3 has 12 amino acids. Looked up from germline, CDR1 is SGHTA and CDR2 is FQGNSA. Deletions cut 5 bases from V and 9 bases from J, with 11 bases between. The CDR3 DNA follows: TGTGCCAGCAGCACGGAAGCGGTTGAGCAGTTCTTC. It specifies CASSTEAVEQFF. Complete variable domain (other parts from reference TRBV7-2 and TRBJ2-1): GAGVSQSPSNKVTEKGKDVELRCDPISGHTALYWYRQSLGQGLEFLIYFQGNSAPDKSGLPSDRFSAERTGGSVSTLTIQRTQQEDSAVYLCASSTEAVEQFFGPGTRLTVL.

This clone was seen more than once but under ten times. This sequence joins TRBV25-1 and TRBJ2-7; TRBD2 is a possible D gene (6 bases). There are 11 residues in the CDR3. V was cut by 7 bases and J by 4 bases, with 8 bases left in between. The germline gives CDR1 MGHDK, CDR2 SYGVNS. The CDR3 spells CASTGTYEQYF. In nucleotides, the CDR3 is TGTGCCAGCACCGGGACTTACGAGCAGTACTTC.

V and J are TRBV11-1 and TRBJ2-7; D uncertain. Trimming took off 5 bases at V and 6 bases at J, with 11 bases between the two ends. The CDR3 spans 12 residues. Germline CDR1 and CDR2: SGHAT and FQDESV (reference sequence). CDR3 nucleotides: TGTGCCAGCAGCCGACTTCTTGTCGAGCAGTACTTC. It encodes CASSRLLVEQYF.

A few counts support this clone. This rearrangement joins TRBV25-1 to TRBJ2-4, with TRBD1 as a possible D gene (5 bases). This CDR3 is built from 16 residues. V lost 4 bases to trimming and J lost 0 bases, with 13 bases between them. Per germline, CDR1 MGHDK and CDR2 SYGVNS. In DNA form, the CDR3 reads TGTGCCAGCAGTGGAACAGGCTCTAAAGCCAAAAACATTCAGTACTTC. It specifies CASSGTGSKAKNIQYF. The entire variable domain, with the rest obtained from reference TRBV25-1 and TRBJ2-4, is as follows: EADIYQTPRYLVIGTGKKITLECSQTMGHDKMYWYQQDPGMELHLIHYSYGVNSTEKGDLSSESTVSRIRTEHFPLTLESARPSHTSQYLCASSGTGSKAKNIQYFGAGTRLSVL.

This clone was picked up one time. V usage is TRBV19 and J usage is TRBJ1-3, with 7 bases matching TRBD1. The germline gives CDR1 LNHDA, CDR2 SQIVND (reference sequence). The ends lost 5 bases at V and 0 bases at J; junction bases unmatched: 4. The CDR3 is 15 residues long. CDR3 in amino acids: CASSSGQISGNTIYF. The CDR3 DNA reads as TGTGCCAGTAGTTCGGGACAGATCTCTGGAAACACCATATATTTT.

A few counts support this clone. The chain couples TRBV2 to TRBJ2-1; 12 bases align to TRBD2. The CDR3 covers 20 residues. The trim removed 1 base at V and 2 bases at J, leaving 12 bases unmatched. Germline loops: CDR1 SNHLY, CDR2 FYNNEI. CDR3 protein: CASSEGLTSGRTRTYNEQFF. The CDR3 DNA sequence: TGTGCCAGCAGTGAAGGACTGACTAGCGGGAGAACTCGCACCTACAATGAGCAGTTCTTC.